This T cell receptor (beta chain) originates from a study of T cell responses to AZD1222 COVID-19 vaccine. Whole-study context: Pooled in the analysis were second doses at about 4 or about 12 weeks. Study-wide points: Seropositive at baseline were only a handful of AZD1222 recipients. A mostly white British donor set with more females was recruited, and clonal diversity was possibly underestimated. Nearly half of spike-specific TCRs reportedly go after variant regions that carry no mutations.

Sequencing used immunoSEQ multiplex PCR; TCRdb keeps in-frame clones, though not all of them. The data hold under 120,000 clones, with about 93% observed a single time. About this clone: Its antigen is unidentified.

This CDR3 spans 20 amino acids. Per the germline V gene, CDR1 is MNHEY and CDR2 is SVGEGT. With V trimmed by 1 base and J by 5 bases, 19 bases remained unmatched. The sequence was collected from an adult in good health. V usage is TRBV6-2 or TRBV6-3 and J usage is TRBJ2-3; 9 positions agree with TRBD2. The material sequenced was peripheral blood, taken on day 0 of AZD1222 vaccination. The CDR3 sequence: CASSYLPGLAPAGPQDTQYF. For the CDR3, the DNA is TGTGCCAGCAGTTACTTACCGGGACTAGCCCCCGCGGGCCCACAAGATACGCAGTATTTT.